These 6 T cell receptor beta chains were sequenced from one sample in a study of cytomegalovirus exposure and HLA in healthy donors. Primers included in the PCR were 60 Vbeta and 13 Jbeta primers. The protocol was immunoSEQ multiplex PCR, while the TCRdb copy is restricted to in-frame clones and leaves out a portion. Counted here are some 110,000 clones, about two thirds occurring once; the ten biggest clones make up 2.5% to 3.5%. The sample comprised PBMCs. Receptors were obtained from a female donor in good health and CMV-seronegative.

This clone was detected only a few times. This rearrangement joins TRBV12-5 to TRBJ2-5; D is uncertain. The J call is doubtful: the DNA matches TRBJ2-7 better. Germline values: CDR1 LGHNT, CDR2 FRNRAP. The CDR3 spans 13 residues. CDR3 sequence (DNA): TGTGCTAGTGGTTTGGGGGGCTCCTACGAGCAGTACTTC. Residues: CASGLGGSYEQYF.

The table lists this clone with a few counts. The rearrangement joins TRBV6-1 to TRBJ2-2, with a possible D match to TRBD1 (6 bases). Germline CDR1 and CDR2: MNHNS and SASEGT. Trimming removed 8 bases at V and 3 bases at J, with 10 bases between. The CDR3 spans 13 residues. In DNA, the CDR3 is TGTGCCAGCCAGACAGGAGACACCGGGGAGCTGTTTTTT. Translating gives CASQTGDTGELFF.

The genes are TRBV4-1 and TRBJ2-7; unclear D gene. This CDR3 spans 14 amino acids. V dropped 3 bases and J dropped 5 bases, with 14 bases sitting between them. In germline, CDR1 is MGHRA, CDR2 YSYEKL. CDR3 DNA sequence: TGCGCCAGCAGCCAGCGCGCCCTCCGGGACGAGCAGTACTTC. As protein: CASSQRALRDEQYF.

This clone came up once. The J gene is TRBJ1-3, the V gene TRBV27; D gene unclear. This CDR3 is 15 amino acids long. Trimming removed 5 bases at V and 0 bases at J, with 11 bases between. Per the germline V gene, CDR1 is MNHEY and CDR2 is SMNVEV (reference sequence). The CDR3 DNA reads as TGTGCCAGCAGTCTAACTCCAGGCTCTGGAAACACCATATATTTT. The encoded protein is CASSLTPGSGNTIYF.

V and J are TRBV19 and TRBJ2-4; 7 bases align to TRBD1. The CDR3 runs 15 residues. J gave up 1 base and V 6 bases, and 6 bases lay outside the gene matches. Germline CDR1 LNHDA, CDR2 SQIVND (reference sequence). CDR3 amino acids: CASRTTGTAKNIQYF. The CDR3 DNA reads as TGTGCCAGTAGGACGACAGGGACCGCCAAAAACATTCAGTACTTC. The full variable domain, its missing parts supplied by reference TRBV19 and TRBJ2-4, is DGGITQSPKYLFRKEGQNVTLSCEQNLNHDAMYWYRQDPGQGLRLIYYSQIVNDFQKGDIAEGYSVSREKKESFPLTVTSAQKNPTAFYLCASRTTGTAKNIQYFGAGTRLSVL.

This sequence joins TRBV18 and TRBJ2-6; 7 bases agree with TRBD1. The length of the CDR3 is 17 residues. J lost 2 bases, V lost 1 base, and 5 bases had no gene match. The germline V gene has CDR1 KGHSH and CDR2 LQKENI. CDR3: CASSPQNRGAGANVLTF. The DNA for the CDR3 is TGTGCCAGCTCACCACAGAACAGGGGAGCTGGGGCCAACGTCCTGACTTTC.